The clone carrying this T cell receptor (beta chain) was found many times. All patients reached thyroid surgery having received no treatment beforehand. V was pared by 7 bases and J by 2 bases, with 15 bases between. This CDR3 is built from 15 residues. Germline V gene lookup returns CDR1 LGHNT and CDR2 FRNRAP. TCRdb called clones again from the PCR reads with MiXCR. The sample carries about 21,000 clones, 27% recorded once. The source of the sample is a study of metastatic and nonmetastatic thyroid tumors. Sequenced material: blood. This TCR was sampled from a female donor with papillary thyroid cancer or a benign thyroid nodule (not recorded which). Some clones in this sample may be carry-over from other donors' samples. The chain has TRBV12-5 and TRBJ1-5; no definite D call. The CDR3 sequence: CASAQSPPGNQPQHF. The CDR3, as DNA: TGTGCTAGTGCCCAGTCACCTCCCGGCAATCAGCCCCAGCATTTT.